This note documents a single TCR beta chain sequence. This specimen belongs to a study of blood T cell repertoires in COVID-19. Study summary: The United States, Italy and Spain provided the acute and convalescent COVID-19 samples. Sample material is recorded as cDNA or gDNA derived from T cells, B-cell-depleted T cells, or PBMCs.

In the original workflow: Amplification from reference gene primers served as the basis for estimated nucleated cell counts. Using immunoSEQ multiplex PCR, the repertoire was profiled, and TCRdb retains in-frame clones only, with some absent. The DNA gave D and trimming, while V, J and clone size come from that table. The repertoire has some 490,000 clones, 70% to 90% of them found once; the top ten carry approximately 2.9%. The TCR comes from a human donor in a cohort sampled during active COVID-19. Sequenced sample: peripheral blood.

CDR3 in DNA: TGTGCCAGCAGCTTCCCAGGTCAGCCCCTCCACTTT. It codes for CASSFPGQPLHF. This chain joins TRBV7-9 and TRBJ1-6; the D is unclear. This CDR3 spans 12 amino acids. Germline CDR1 reads SEHNR; CDR2 reads FQNEAQ (reference sequence). With 3 bases removed from V and 13 bases from J, the gap between germline ends came to 10 bases. The whole variable domain, remainder taken from reference TRBV7-9 and TRBJ1-6, is DTGVSQNPRHKITKRGQNVTFRCDPISEHNRLYWYRQTLGQGPEFLTYFQNEAQLEKSRLLSDRFSAERPKGSFSTLEIQRTEQGDSAMYLCASSFPGQPLHFGNGTRLTVT.